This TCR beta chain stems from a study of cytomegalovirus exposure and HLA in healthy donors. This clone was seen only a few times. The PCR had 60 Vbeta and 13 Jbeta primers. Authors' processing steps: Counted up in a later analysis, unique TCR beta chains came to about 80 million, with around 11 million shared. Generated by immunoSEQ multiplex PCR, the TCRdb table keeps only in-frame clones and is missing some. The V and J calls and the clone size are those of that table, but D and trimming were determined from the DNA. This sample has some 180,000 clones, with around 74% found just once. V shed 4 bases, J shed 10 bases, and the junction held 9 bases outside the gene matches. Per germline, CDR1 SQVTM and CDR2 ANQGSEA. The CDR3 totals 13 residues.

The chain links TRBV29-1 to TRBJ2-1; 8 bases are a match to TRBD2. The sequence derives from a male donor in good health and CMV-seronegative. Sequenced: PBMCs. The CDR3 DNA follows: TGCAGCGTTGGGACTAGCCCCCTCGAGGAGCAGTTCTTC. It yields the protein CSVGTSPLEEQFF.